One sample yielded the 11 T cell receptor beta chains listed below, sequenced in a study of beta chain features in type 1 diabetes listed by TCRdb under 2018. Library preparation was by the immunoSEQ multiplex PCR assay. The entire isolated RNA was reverse transcribed using the High Capacity cDNA Reverse Transcription Kit, and thus expressed TCRB transcripts were sequenced. In its TCRdb copy, this immuneACCESS table keeps in-frame sequences only and misses some clones. Where compared with another copy, unresolved V genes explain less than half of these, and the others have no known cause. In this sample the table shows 200,000 to 300,000 clones, about 26% of which occur a single time. The leading ten clones occupy 3.5% to 4% of the sample. The sample consisted of central memory CD4+ T cells from blood. The source is a man aged 25-45 years in good health.

The V and J genes are TRBV6-1 and TRBJ1-5; D gene ambiguous. The CDR3 covers 14 residues. Looked up from germline, CDR1 is MNHNS and CDR2 is SASEGT. V was pared by 7 bases and J by 0 bases, with 10 bases between. In DNA, the CDR3 is TGTGCCAGCACAGTAGGGAATAGCAATCAGCCCCAGCATTTT. Its protein is CASTVGNSNQPQHF.

This clone was counted a few times. The V call is TRBV5-6, the J call TRBJ2-4; D remains unclear. Trimming stripped 2 bases from V and 2 bases from J, with 14 bases between. Germline CDR1 reads SGHDT; CDR2 reads YYEEEE. This CDR3 is built from 16 residues. The CDR3 here is CASSFGPAGSKNIQYF. Here the CDR3 DNA reads TGTGCCAGCAGCTTCGGGCCTGCCGGTTCCAAAAACATTCAGTACTTC.

The rearrangement links TRBV20-1 to TRBJ2-1; D is tentatively TRBD1 or TRBD2 (5 bases each). The V end was cut by 6 bases, the J end by 15 bases, with 18 bases between. Per the germline V gene, CDR1 is DFQATT and CDR2 is SNEGSKA (reference sequence). This CDR3 contains 11 residues. The CDR3 sequence: CSALGTPEGFF. The DNA of the CDR3 is TGCAGTGCCCTAGGGACCCCAGAAGGGTTCTTC.

This clone was seen a handful of times. The chain combines TRBV19 with TRBJ1-5, with no clear D. The ends were cut back, 7 bases at V and 0 bases at J, with 13 bases in the middle. The CDR3 has 15 amino acids. Germline V gene lookup returns CDR1 LNHDA and CDR2 SQIVND (reference sequence). CDR3 amino acids: CASTAATYSNQPQHF. CDR3 nucleotide sequence: TGTGCCAGTACGGCGGCAACCTATAGCAATCAGCCCCAGCATTTT. The full variable domain, its missing parts supplied by reference TRBV19 and TRBJ1-5, is DGGITQSPKYLFRKEGQNVTLSCEQNLNHDAMYWYRQDPGQGLRLIYYSQIVNDFQKGDIAEGYSVSREKKESFPLTVTSAQKNPTAFYLCASTAATYSNQPQHFGDGTRLSIL.

J is TRBJ2-7 and V is TRBV5-6; TRBD2 is a possible D gene (6 bases). Trimming pared 2 bases from V and 3 bases from J, leaving 6 bases between. CDR1 is SGHDT and CDR2 is YYEEEE in the germline V gene. This CDR3 is 12 amino acids long. The CDR3, as DNA: TGTGCCAGCAGCTTCGGGAGCTACGAGCAGTACTTC. It codes for CASSFGSYEQYF.

The chain uses TRBV18 and TRBJ1-2; a possible D gene is TRBD1 (6 bases). V was pared by 5 bases and J by 4 bases, with 17 bases between. CDR3 size: 15 residues. The germline V gene has CDR1 KGHSH and CDR2 LQKENI. DNA of the CDR3: TGTGCCAGCTCATTGGACAGTCTGCCTGGCTATGGCTACACCTTC. It translates to CASSLDSLPGYGYTF.

The rearrangement joins TRBV29-1 to TRBJ1-1; D remains unclear. Germline V lookup: CDR1 SQVTM, CDR2 ANQGSEA. The CDR3 sequence is 12 residues long. V was trimmed by 3 bases and J by 1 base, leaving 6 bases between them. This CDR3 is CSVESGNTEAFF. CDR3 nucleotides: TGCAGCGTTGAGTCAGGGAACACTGAAGCTTTCTTT.

This clone was counted a few times. V usage is TRBV28 and J usage is TRBJ2-7, with D tentatively TRBD2 (6 bases). V was pared by 2 bases and J by 5 bases, with 16 bases between. Germline lookup yields CDR1 MDHEN and CDR2 SYDVKM. The length of the CDR3 is 15 residues. CDR3: CASSLRGRFIHEQYF. The CDR3 DNA reads TGTGCCAGCAGTTTAAGAGGGAGGTTCATCCACGAGCAGTACTTC.

There are many counts of this clone. The chain couples TRBV29-1 to TRBJ2-3; 8 positions match TRBD2. J gave up 4 bases and V 5 bases, and 8 bases lay outside the gene matches. Germline values: CDR1 SQVTM, CDR2 ANQGSEA. CDR3 length equals 14 residues. CDR3 amino acids: CSVLPGGPADTQYF. In DNA form, the CDR3 reads TGCAGCGTTCTCCCGGGAGGGCCTGCAGATACGCAGTATTTT.

This clone has more than one count but fewer than ten. The rearrangement uses TRBV2 and TRBJ2-1; D not resolved. CDR1 and CDR2 (germline): SNHLY, FYNNEI. CDR3 length: 12 residues. Trimming left V 8 bases short and J 5 bases short, with 10 bases between. The CDR3 reads CASLGHNNEQFF. CDR3 DNA sequence: TGTGCCAGCCTGGGCCACAACAATGAGCAGTTCTTC.

The rearrangement joins TRBV2 to TRBJ2-4; D unresolved. V lost 3 bases to trimming and J lost 1 base, with 10 bases between them. The CDR3 is 15 amino acids. Per germline, CDR1 SNHLY and CDR2 FYNNEI. As DNA, the CDR3 is TGTGCCAGCAGTGAGGAATGGCACGCCAAAAACATTCAGTACTTC. It is translated as CASSEEWHAKNIQYF.